The 2 T cell receptor beta chains below all came from one sample that was sequenced in a study of CD4 T cells in relation to SARS-CoV-2 and coronaviruses. Their target antigens are unknown. The data were produced by immunoSEQ multiplex PCR, yet TCRdb's version contains in-frame clones alone and is incomplete. Among about 15,000 clones, roughly 82% were seen once, and the ten largest hold roughly a third. CD4+ T cells from unexposed donors were obtained before the COVID-19 pandemic (2011-2018). The cells were cultured for about ten days before CD4+ T cells were isolated. Sequenced: CD4+ T cells from PBMCs, cultured in vitro. Receptors were obtained from a human donor in good health.

The chain uses TRBV10-3 and TRBJ2-3; no reliable D call. This CDR3 has 14 residues. The V gene lost 3 bases and the J gene lost 1 base, with 8 bases spanning the gap. Germline CDR1 reads ENHRY; CDR2 reads SYGVKD. CDR3 region: CAISDSTGTDTQYF. The CDR3 DNA reads TGTGCCATCAGTGACTCGACGGGCACAGATACGCAGTATTTT.

This chain joins TRBV10-2 and TRBJ2-4; either TRBD1 or TRBD2 may supply D (5 bases each). Per the germline V gene, CDR1 is WSHSY and CDR2 is SAAADI. Trimming shortened V by 8 bases and J by 4 bases, and 12 bases separated the two germline ends. This CDR3 region has 13 residues. The CDR3 loop is CASDRDGKNIQYF. CDR3 coding DNA: TGCGCCAGCGACCGGGACGGAAAAAACATTCAGTACTTC.